The 3 T cell receptor beta chains given below trace back to one sample, sequenced in a study of response to subunit inactivated influenza vaccine. Each CDR3 protein gets one entry after TCRdb re-called the RT-PCR reads with MiXCR. The table lists 300,000 to 350,000 distinct CDR3 sequences, approximately 20% of them singletons. Specimen: PBMCs from blood, collected less than 22 months after vaccination. The receptors originated from a man between 50 and 69 years old who received an inactivated influenza vaccine.

This clonotype was recorded a few times. This chain links TRBV20-1 with TRBJ1-5; D may be TRBD1 (6 bases). Trimming pared 5 bases from V and 3 bases from J, leaving 11 bases between. CDR1 is DFQATT, CDR2 SNEGSKA, per germline (reference sequence). The CDR3 is 13 amino acids. The CDR3 loop reads CSAGRQANQPQHF. The CDR3 DNA reads as TGCAGTGCTGGTAGACAGGCCAATCAGCCCCAGCATTTT.

V gene TRBV29-1 combines with J gene TRBJ2-3; 9 bases agree with TRBD2. The V segment lost 5 bases and the J segment 8 bases; nucleotides outside the gene matches: 2. Germline assignment: CDR1 SQVTM and CDR2 ANQGSEA. CDR3 length: 11 residues. CDR3 protein: CSVRLAATQYF. In DNA, the CDR3 is TGCAGCGTTCGACTAGCGGCTACGCAGTATTTT.

This chain uses TRBV5-1 with TRBJ2-1; 11 nucleotides agree with TRBD2. Germline V gene sequence: CDR1 SGHRS, CDR2 YFSETQ. CDR3 length: 15 amino acids. The V segment lost 4 bases and the J segment 4 bases; nucleotides outside the gene matches: 4. Written as DNA, the CDR3 is TGCGCCAGCAGCGATCTAGCGGGGGGATACAATGAGCAGTTCTTC. Its translation is CASSDLAGGYNEQFF. Full variable domain (rest looked up from reference TRBV5-1 and TRBJ2-1): KAGVTQTPRYLIKTRGQQVTLSCSPISGHRSVSWYQQTPGQGLQFLFEYFSETQRNKGNFPGRFSGRQFSNSRSEMNVSTLELGDSALYLCASSDLAGGYNEQFFGPGTRLTVL.